This T cell receptor beta chain stems from a study of shared clonotypes between healthy human individuals. The assay was immunoSEQ multiplex PCR, and TCRdb's table has in-frame clones only and misses some. In the table there are about 2 million clones, about 95% of which are singletons. With regard to this clone: Its antigen is not known.

The CDR3 contains 15 residues. Per germline, CDR1 SNHLY and CDR2 FYNNEI. Trimming pared 2 bases from V and 1 base from J, leaving 9 bases between. Study-level findings and limits: Among a handful of donors, roughly 5% of naive CD4 clonotypes were found in common. Naive subsets generally had larger estimated richness than memory subsets. Generation probability values for non-shared clonotypes were lower than those for clonotypes shared by all four donors.

Naive CD8 populations comprised CD45RO-negative cells positively selected for CCR7, excluding terminally differentiated effector memory CD45RA+ cells. The TCR comes from a man younger than 35 in good health. Input material: naive CD8+ T cells sorted from blood. This chain connects TRBV2 to TRBJ2-1; weak D call: TRBD2 (6 bases). CDR3 amino acids: CASSERRGSYNEQFF. In DNA, the CDR3 is TGTGCCAGCAGTGAACGGCGGGGTTCCTACAATGAGCAGTTCTTC.